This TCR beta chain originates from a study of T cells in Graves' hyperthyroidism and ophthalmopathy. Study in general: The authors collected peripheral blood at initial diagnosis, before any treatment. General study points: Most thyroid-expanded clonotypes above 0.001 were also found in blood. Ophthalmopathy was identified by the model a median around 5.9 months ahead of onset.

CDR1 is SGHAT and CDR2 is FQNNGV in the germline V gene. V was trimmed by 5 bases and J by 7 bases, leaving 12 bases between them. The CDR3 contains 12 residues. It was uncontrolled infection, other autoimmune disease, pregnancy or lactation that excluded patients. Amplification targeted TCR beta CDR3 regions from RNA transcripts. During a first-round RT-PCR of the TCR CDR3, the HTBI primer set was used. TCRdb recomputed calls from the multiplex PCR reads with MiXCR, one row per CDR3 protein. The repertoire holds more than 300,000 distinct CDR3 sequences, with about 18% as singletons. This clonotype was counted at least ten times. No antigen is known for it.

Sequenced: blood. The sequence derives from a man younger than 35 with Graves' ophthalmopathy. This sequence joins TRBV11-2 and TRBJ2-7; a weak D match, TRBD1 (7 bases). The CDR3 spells CASSEQGREQYF. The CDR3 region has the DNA TGTGCCAGCAGCGAACAGGGGAGGGAGCAGTACTTC. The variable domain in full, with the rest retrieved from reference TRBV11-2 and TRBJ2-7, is EAGVAQSPRYKIIEKRQSVAFWCNPISGHATLYWYQQILGQGPKLLIQFQNNGVVDDSQLPKDRFSAERLKGVDSTLKIQPAKLEDSAVYLCASSEQGREQYFGPGTRLTVT.